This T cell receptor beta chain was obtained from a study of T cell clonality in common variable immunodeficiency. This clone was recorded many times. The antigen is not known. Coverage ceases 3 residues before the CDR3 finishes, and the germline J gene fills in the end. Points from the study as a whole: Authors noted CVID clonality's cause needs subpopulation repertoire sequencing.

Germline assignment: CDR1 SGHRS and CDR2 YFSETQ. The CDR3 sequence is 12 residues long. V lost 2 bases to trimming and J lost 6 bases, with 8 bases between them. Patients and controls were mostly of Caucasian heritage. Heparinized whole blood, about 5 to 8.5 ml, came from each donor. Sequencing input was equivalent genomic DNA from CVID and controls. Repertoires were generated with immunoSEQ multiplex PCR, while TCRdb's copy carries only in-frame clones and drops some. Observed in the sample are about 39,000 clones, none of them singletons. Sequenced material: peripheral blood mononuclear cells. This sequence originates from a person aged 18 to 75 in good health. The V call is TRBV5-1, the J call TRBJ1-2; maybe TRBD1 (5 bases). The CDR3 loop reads CASSLDSHGYTF. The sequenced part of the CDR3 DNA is TGCGCCAGCAGCTTAGACAGTCATGGC.